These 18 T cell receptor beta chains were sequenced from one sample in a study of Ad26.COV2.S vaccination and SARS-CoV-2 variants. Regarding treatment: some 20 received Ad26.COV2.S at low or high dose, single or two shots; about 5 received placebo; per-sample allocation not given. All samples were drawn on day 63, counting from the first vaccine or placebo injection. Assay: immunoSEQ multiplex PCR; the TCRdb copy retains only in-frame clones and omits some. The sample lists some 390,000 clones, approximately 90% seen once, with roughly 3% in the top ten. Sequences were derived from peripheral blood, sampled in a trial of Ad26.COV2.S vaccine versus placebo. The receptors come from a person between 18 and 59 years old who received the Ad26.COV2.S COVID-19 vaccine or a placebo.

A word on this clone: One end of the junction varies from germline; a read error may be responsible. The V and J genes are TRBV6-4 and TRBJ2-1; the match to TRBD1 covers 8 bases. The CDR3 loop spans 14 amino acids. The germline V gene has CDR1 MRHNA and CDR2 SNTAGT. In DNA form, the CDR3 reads TGTGCAAGCACCCCCGGACAGGGCAGCAGTGAGCAGTTCTTC. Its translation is CASTPGQGSSEQFF.

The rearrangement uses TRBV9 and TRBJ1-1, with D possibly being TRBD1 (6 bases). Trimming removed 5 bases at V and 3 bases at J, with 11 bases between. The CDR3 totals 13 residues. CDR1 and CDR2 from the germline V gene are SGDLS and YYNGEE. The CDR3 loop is CASSRGGYTEAFF. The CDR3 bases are TGTGCCAGCAGTAGAGGGGGATACACTGAAGCTTTCTTT.

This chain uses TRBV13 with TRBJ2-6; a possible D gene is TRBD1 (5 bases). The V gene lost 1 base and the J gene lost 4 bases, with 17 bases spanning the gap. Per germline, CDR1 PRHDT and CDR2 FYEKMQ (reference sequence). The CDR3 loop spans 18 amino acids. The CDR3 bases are TGTGCCAGCAGCTTAGTGCAGGGATGGAAGAGAGGGGCCAACGTCCTGACTTTC. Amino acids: CASSLVQGWKRGANVLTF.

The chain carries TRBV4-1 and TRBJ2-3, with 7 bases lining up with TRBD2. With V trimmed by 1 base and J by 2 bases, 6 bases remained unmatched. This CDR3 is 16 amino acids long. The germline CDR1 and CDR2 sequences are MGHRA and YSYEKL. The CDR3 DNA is TGCGCCAGCAGCCAAGGAGAGAGACTAGCCACAGATACGCAGTATTTT. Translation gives CASSQGERLATDTQYF.

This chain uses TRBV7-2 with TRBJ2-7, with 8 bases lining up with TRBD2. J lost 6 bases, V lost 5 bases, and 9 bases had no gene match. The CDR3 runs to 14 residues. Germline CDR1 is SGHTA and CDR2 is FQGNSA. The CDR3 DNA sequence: TGTGCCAGCAGCCCCGGGACTAGTATTTCCGAGCAGTACTTC. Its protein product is CASSPGTSISEQYF. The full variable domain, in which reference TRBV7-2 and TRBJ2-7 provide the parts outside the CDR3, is GAGVSQSPSNKVTEKGKDVELRCDPISGHTALYWYRQSLGQGLEFLIYFQGNSAPDKSGLPSDRFSAERTGGSVSTLTIQRTQQEDSAVYLCASSPGTSISEQYFGPGTRLTVT.

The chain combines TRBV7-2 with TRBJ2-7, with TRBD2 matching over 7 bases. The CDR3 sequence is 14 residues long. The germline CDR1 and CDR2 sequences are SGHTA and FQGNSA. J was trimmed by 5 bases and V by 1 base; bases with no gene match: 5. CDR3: CASSLGRGYHEQYF. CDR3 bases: TGTGCCAGCAGCTTAGGGCGGGGGTACCACGAGCAGTACTTC.

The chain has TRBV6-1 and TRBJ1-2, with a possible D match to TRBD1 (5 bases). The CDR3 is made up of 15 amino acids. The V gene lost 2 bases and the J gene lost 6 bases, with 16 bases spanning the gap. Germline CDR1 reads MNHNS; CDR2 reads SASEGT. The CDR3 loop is CASSEPGTTLDGYTF. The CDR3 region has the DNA TGTGCCAGCAGTGAACCCGGGACGACACTGGATGGCTACACCTTC.

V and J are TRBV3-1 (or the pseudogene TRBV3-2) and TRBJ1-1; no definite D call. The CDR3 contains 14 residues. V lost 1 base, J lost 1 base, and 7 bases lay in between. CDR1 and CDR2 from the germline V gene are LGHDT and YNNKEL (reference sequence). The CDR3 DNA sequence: TGTGCCAGCAGCCAAGTTCCAGCGAACACTGAAGCTTTCTTT. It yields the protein CASSQVPANTEAFF.

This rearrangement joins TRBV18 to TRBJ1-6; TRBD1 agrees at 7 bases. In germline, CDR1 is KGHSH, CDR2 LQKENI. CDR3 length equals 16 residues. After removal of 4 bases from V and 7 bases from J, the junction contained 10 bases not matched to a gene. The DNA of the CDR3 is TGTGCCAGCTCACGCCGGGACAGCCCCCAAAATTCACCCCTCCACTTT. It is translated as CASSRRDSPQNSPLHF.

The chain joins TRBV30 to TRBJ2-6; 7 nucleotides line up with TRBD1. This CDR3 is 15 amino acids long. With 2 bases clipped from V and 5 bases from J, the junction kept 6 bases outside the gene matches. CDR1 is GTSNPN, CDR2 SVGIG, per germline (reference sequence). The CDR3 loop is CAWSHGQVRANVLTF. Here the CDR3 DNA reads TGTGCCTGGAGTCATGGACAGGTCCGGGCCAACGTCCTGACTTTC.

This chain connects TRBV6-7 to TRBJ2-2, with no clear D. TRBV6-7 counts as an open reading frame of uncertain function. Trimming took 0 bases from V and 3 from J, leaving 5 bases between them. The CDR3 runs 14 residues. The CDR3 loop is CASSYSQDTGELFF. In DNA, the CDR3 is TGTGCCAGCAGTTACTCGCAGGACACCGGGGAGCTGTTTTTT.

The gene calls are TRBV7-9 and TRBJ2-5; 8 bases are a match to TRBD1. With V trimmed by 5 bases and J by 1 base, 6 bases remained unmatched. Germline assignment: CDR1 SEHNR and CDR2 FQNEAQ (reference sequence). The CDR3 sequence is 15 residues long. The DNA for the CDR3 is TGTGCCAGCAGCCCACCGGACAGGGTCCAAGAGACCCAGTACTTC. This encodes CASSPPDRVQETQYF.

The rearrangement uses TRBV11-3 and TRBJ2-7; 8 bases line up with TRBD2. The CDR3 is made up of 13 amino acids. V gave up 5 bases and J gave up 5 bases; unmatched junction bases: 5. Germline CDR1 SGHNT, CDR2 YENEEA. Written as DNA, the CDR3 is TGTGCCAGCAGCCGGGGGGGTGGAAACGAGCAGTACTTC. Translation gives CASSRGGGNEQYF.

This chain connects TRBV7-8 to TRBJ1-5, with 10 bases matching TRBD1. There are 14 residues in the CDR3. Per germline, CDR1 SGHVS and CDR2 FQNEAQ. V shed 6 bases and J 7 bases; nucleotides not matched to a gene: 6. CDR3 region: CASRAGTGVQPQHF. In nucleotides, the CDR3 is TGTGCCAGCAGGGCCGGGACAGGGGTCCAGCCCCAGCATTTT.

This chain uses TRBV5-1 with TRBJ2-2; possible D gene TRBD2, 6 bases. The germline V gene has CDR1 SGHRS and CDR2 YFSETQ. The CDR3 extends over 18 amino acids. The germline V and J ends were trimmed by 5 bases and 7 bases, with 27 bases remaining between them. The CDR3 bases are TGCGCCAGCAGACGCTTGGAGGGGTTAGTGATTGATCGCGGGGAGCTGTTTTTT. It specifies CASRRLEGLVIDRGELFF.

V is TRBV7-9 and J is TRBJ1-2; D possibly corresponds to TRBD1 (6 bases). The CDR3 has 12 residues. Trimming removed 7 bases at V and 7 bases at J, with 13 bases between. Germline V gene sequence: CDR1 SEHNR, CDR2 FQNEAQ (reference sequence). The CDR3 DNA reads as TGTGCCAGCACCGCACAGGGTGGTGGCTACACCTTC. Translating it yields CASTAQGGGYTF.

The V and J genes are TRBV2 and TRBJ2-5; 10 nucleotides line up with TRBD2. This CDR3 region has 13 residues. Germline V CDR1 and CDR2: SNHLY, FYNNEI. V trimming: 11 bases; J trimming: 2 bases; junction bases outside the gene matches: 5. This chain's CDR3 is CAFRTSGQETQYF. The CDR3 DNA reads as TGTGCCTTCCGGACTAGCGGACAAGAGACCCAGTACTTC.

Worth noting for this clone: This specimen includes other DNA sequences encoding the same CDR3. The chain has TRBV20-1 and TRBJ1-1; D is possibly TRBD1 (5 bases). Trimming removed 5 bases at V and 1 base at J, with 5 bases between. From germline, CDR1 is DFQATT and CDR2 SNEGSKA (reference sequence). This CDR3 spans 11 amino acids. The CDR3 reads CSAGGNTEAFF. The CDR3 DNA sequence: TGCAGTGCTGGGGGGAACACTGAAGCTTTCTTT.